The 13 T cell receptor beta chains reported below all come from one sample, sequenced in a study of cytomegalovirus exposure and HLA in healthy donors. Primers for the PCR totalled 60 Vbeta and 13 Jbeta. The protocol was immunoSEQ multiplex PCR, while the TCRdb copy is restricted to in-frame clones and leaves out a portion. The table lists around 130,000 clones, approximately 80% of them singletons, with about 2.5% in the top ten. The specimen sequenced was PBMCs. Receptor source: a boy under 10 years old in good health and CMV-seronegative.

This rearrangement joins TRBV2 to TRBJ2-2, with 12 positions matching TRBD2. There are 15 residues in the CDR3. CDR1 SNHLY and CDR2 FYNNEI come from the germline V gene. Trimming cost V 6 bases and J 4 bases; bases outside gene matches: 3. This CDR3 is CASSPTSGGTGELFF. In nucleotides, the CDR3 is TGTGCCAGCAGCCCGACTAGCGGGGGCACCGGGGAGCTGTTTTTT. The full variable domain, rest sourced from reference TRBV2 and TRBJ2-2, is EPEVTQTPSHQVTQMGQEVILRCVPISNHLYFYWYRQILGQKVEFLVSFYNNEISEKSEIFDDQFSVERPDGSNFTLKIRSTKLEDSAMYFCASSPTSGGTGELFFGEGSRLTVL.

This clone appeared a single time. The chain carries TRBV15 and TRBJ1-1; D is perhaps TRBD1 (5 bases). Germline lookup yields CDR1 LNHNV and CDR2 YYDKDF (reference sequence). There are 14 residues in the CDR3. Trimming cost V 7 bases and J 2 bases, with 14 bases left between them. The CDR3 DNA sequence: TGTGCCACCAACCTGGGGCAAATAAACACTGAAGCTTTCTTT. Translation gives CATNLGQINTEAFF.

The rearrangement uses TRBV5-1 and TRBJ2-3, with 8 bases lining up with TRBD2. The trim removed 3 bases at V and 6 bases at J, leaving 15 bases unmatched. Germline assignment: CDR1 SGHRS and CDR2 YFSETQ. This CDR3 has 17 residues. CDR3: CASSSNRLSGRGDTQYF. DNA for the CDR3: TGCGCCAGCAGCTCCAACCGGTTGAGCGGGAGAGGGGATACGCAGTATTTT.

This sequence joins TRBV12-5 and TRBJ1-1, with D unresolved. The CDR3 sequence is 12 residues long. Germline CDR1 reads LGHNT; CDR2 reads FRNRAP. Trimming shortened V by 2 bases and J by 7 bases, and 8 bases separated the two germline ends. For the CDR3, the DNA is TGTGCTAGTGGTTTGTGGCGACTTGAAGCTTTCTTT. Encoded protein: CASGLWRLEAFF.

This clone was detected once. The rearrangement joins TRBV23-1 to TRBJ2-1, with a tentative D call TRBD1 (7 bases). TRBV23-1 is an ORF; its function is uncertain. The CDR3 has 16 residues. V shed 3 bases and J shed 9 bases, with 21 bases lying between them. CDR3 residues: CASSHLGGGSLSEQFF. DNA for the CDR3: TGCGCCAGCAGTCACCTAGGAGGGGGCTCCCTGAGTGAGCAGTTCTTC.

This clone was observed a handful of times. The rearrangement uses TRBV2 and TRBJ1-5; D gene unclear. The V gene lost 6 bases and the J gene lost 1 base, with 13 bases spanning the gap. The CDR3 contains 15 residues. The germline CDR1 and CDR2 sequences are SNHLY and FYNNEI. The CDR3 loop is CASRKDWVSNQPQHF. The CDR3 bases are TGTGCCAGCAGGAAAGACTGGGTAAGCAATCAGCCCCAGCATTTT. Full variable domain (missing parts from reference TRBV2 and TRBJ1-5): EPEVTQTPSHQVTQMGQEVILRCVPISNHLYFYWYRQILGQKVEFLVSFYNNEISEKSEIFDDQFSVERPDGSNFTLKIRSTKLEDSAMYFCASRKDWVSNQPQHFGDGTRLSIL.

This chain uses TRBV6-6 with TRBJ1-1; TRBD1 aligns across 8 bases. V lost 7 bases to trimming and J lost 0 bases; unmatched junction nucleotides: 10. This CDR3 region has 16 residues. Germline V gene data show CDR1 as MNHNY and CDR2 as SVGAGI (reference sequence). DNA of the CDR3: TGTGCCAGCACCAGCAAGGGACAGGCTTTGAACACTGAAGCTTTCTTT. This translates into CASTSKGQALNTEAFF.

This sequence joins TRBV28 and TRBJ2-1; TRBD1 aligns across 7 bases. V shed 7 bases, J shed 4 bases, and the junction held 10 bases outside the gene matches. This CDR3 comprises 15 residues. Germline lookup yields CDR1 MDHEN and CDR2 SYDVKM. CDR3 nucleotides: TGTGCCAGCACCCCTGGGACAGATTATTACAATGAGCAGTTCTTC. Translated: CASTPGTDYYNEQFF.

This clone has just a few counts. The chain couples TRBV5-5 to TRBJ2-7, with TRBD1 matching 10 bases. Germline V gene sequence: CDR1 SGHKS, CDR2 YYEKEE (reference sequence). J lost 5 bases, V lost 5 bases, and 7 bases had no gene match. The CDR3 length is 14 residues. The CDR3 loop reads CASRPRDRGHEQYF. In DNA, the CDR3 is TGTGCCAGCAGACCCAGGGACAGGGGTCACGAGCAGTACTTC.

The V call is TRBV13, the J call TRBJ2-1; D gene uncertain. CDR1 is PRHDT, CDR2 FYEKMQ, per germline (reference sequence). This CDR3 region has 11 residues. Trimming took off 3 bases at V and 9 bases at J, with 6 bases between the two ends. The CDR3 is CASSFVSEQFF. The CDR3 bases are TGTGCCAGCAGCTTCGTTAGTGAGCAGTTCTTC.

CDR3 region: CASTSTGSYNEQFF. CDR3 in DNA: TGTGCCAGCACCTCCACCGGCTCCTACAATGAGCAGTTCTTC. The J gene is TRBJ2-1, the V gene TRBV27; no firm D call. The V end was cut by 7 bases, the J end by 0 bases, with 10 bases between. The CDR3 is 14 amino acids. Germline V gene data show CDR1 as MNHEY and CDR2 as SMNVEV (reference sequence).

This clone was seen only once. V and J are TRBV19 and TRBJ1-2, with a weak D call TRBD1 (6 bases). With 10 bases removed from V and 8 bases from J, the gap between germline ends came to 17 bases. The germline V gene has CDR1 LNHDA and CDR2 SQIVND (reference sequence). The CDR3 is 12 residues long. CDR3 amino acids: CAIFATGLGYTF. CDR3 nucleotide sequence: TGTGCCATTTTCGCCACAGGGCTGGGCTACACCTTC.

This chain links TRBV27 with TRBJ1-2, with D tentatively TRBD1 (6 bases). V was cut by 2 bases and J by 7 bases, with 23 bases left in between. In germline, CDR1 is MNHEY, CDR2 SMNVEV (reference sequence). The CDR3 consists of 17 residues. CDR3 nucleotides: TGTGCCAGCAGTTTAACCCGGGGAGGAGGGGGGGCGGGTGGCTACACCTTC. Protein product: CASSLTRGGGGAGGYTF.